This T cell receptor beta chain came from a study of shared clonotypes between healthy human individuals. The length of the CDR3 is 15 residues. Trimming cost V 0 bases and J 11 bases, with 19 bases left between them. Germline lookup yields CDR1 MNHEY and CDR2 SVGAGI. Repertoires were generated with immunoSEQ multiplex PCR, while TCRdb's copy carries only in-frame clones and drops some. The sample consists of about 2.3 million clones, under 95% of them appearing once. V gene TRBV6-5 combines with J gene TRBJ2-5; D remains ambiguous. The clonotype comes from a young man in good health. Some clones in this sample may be carry-over from other donors' samples. The sequencing sample was made of naive CD4+ T cells from PBMCs. Subset described: CD45RA+ positively selected. DNA for the CDR3: TGTGCCAGCAGTTACTCAAGACTCGGCCATGGAGAGCAGTACTTC. Translated, it gives CASSYSRLGHGEQYF.